Listed below are T cell receptor beta chains from one sample, sequenced in a study of shared clonotypes between healthy human individuals. Profiled with immunoSEQ multiplex PCR; TCRdb holds only in-frame clones, not every one. The sample lists about 820,000 clones; 80% to 95% were seen once. Sequenced sample: naive CD8+ T cells sorted from blood. These receptors originate from a man in his thirties or forties in good health. CDR3s leave out the opening cysteine and the closing phenylalanine or tryptophan.

J gene: TRBJ2-1
V gene: TRBV6-5
CDR3 protein: ASRRAGEYNEQF

J gene: TRBJ2-7
V gene: TRBV27
CDR3 protein: ASSFGAGEGIYEQY

J gene: TRBJ2-5
V gene: TRBV7-9
CDR3 protein: ASSLVRDRQETQY

J gene: TRBJ2-7
V gene: TRBV28
CDR3 protein: ASSLGRQPYEQY

J gene: TRBJ2-2
V gene: TRBV3-2
CDR3 protein: ASSPRVF

J gene: TRBJ1-1
V gene: TRBV9
CDR3 protein: ASSLRGVGTEAF

J gene: TRBJ2-7
V gene: TRBV7-8
CDR3 protein: ASSPSVEQY

J gene: TRBJ2-7
V gene: TRBV10-2
CDR3 protein: ASSKSGSSYEQY

J gene: TRBJ2-1
V gene: TRBV27
CDR3 protein: ASFDRAYNEQF

J gene: TRBJ2-7
V gene: TRBV2
CDR3 protein: ASSEASGRVYEQY

J gene: TRBJ2-7
V gene: TRBV28
CDR3 protein: ASSSLTGTYEQY

J gene: TRBJ2-7
V gene: TRBV27
CDR3 protein: ASSPTSGGYEQY

J gene: TRBJ2-7
V gene: TRBV10-3
CDR3 protein: AISDRAYEQY

J gene: TRBJ1-2
V gene: TRBV9
CDR3 protein: ASSVVAGDWAGYGYT

J gene: TRBJ2-1
V gene: TRBV11-2
CDR3 protein: ASSLNKKNEQF

J gene: TRBJ1-4
V gene: TRBV28
CDR3 protein: ASSSGGGGTNEKLF

J gene: TRBJ2-3
V gene: TRBV21-1
CDR3 protein: ASSNGLAGTRRTDTQY

J gene: TRBJ2-7
V gene: TRBV27
CDR3 protein: ASSSSVYEQY

J gene: TRBJ1-1
V gene: TRBV9
CDR3 protein: ASSGTGELNTEAF

J gene: TRBJ2-5
V gene: TRBV6-4
CDR3 protein: ASSDSPGQAETQY

J gene: TRBJ1-4
V gene: TRBV28
CDR3 protein: ASSQGTAGNEKLF

J gene: TRBJ2-1
V gene: TRBV28
CDR3 protein: ASSFWGAPEEF

J gene: TRBJ2-5
V gene: TRBV7-8
CDR3 protein: ASSLGLYGQETQY

J gene: TRBJ1-2
V gene: TRBV19
CDR3 protein: ASIPLPGQGMNGYT

J gene: TRBJ2-1
V gene: TRBV15
CDR3 protein: ATSRVLAGRNEQF

J gene: TRBJ1-1
V gene: TRBV29-1
CDR3 protein: SVTLQNTEAF

J gene: TRBJ2-2
V gene: TRBV28
CDR3 protein: AINQREATGELF

J gene: TRBJ1-1
V gene: TRBV15
CDR3 protein: ATSRVTIGGVGEGTEAF

J gene: TRBJ2-1
V gene: TRBV4-2
CDR3 protein: ASSPFETGASNYNEQF

J gene: TRBJ2-6
V gene: TRBV11-2
CDR3 protein: ASRQGTFSGANVLT

J gene: TRBJ2-7
V gene: TRBV7-2
CDR3 protein: ASSLLAAPTYEQY

J gene: TRBJ2-7
V gene: TRBV15
CDR3 protein: ATSRDLSYEQY

J gene: TRBJ2-7
V gene: TRBV27
CDR3 protein: ASSFGQGAPYEQY

J gene: TRBJ1-5
V gene: TRBV6-5
CDR3 protein: ASSPLIRGNQPQH

J gene: TRBJ2-7
V gene: TRBV7-6
CDR3 protein: ASSALLAPGVYEQY

J gene: TRBJ2-1
V gene: TRBV18
CDR3 protein: ASSPPEDTPRQGQLYNEQF

J gene: TRBJ2-1
V gene: TRBV5-1
CDR3 protein: ASSWTEQNSYNEQF

J gene: TRBJ2-7
V gene: TRBV28
CDR3 protein: ASSAGTGLDEQY

J gene: TRBJ2-7
V gene: TRBV14
CDR3 protein: ASNLVGGEQY

J gene: TRBJ2-1
V gene: TRBV6-5
CDR3 protein: ASSYLGGNEQF

J gene: TRBJ2-7
V gene: TRBV5-1
CDR3 protein: ASSLGTGTYEQY

J gene: TRBJ2-7
V gene: TRBV29-1
CDR3 protein: SVVAGGSYEQY